This T cell receptor (beta chain) was sequenced in a study of blood T cell repertoires in COVID-19. On the study more broadly: COVID-19 samples collected from the United States, Italy and Spain covered acute and convalescent phases. T cells, B-cell-depleted T cells, or PBMCs provided the cDNA or gDNA that served as material.

Assignment of participants to cohorts was predicated upon participant-reported clinical history. V was pared by 2 bases and J by 5 bases, with 3 bases of the junction left unmatched. Germline assignment: CDR1 MGHRA and CDR2 YSYEKL. The CDR3 has 14 amino acids. Under the authors' procedure: Researchers report that nucleated cell counts were estimated from reference gene primer amplification. Sequencing used immunoSEQ multiplex PCR; TCRdb keeps in-frame clones, though not all of them. V, J and clone size are those of that table, while D and trimming were read from the DNA. Among fewer than 200,000 clones listed, over 75% were seen once.

The chain couples TRBV4-1 to TRBJ2-1; 7 positions agree with TRBD1. This clonotype originated in a human donor with acute COVID-19. The donor label of this sample is uncertain. Sequencing was done on a sample of PBMCs or T cells enriched from blood (not recorded which). CDR3 sequence reads: CASSQRQGNNEQFF. The CDR3 DNA reads TGCGCCAGCAGCCAAAGACAGGGAAACAATGAGCAGTTCTTC.